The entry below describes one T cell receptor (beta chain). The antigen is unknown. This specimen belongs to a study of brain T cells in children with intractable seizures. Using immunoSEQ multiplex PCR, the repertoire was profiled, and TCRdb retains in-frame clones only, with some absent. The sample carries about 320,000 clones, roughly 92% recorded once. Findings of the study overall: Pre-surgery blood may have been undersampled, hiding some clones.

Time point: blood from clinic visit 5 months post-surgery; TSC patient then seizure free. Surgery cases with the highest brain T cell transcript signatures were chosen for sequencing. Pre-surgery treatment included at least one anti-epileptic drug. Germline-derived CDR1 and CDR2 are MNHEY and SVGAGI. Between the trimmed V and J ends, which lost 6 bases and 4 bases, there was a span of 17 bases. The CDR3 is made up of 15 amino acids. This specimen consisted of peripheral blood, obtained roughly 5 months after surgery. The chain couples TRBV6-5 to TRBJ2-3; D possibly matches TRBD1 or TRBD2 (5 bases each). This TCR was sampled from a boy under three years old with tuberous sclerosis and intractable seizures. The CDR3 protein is CASSFFGGRADTQYF. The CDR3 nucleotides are TGTGCCAGCAGCTTCTTTGGGGGAAGGGCAGATACGCAGTATTTT.